This T cell receptor beta chain comes out of a study of blood T cells in healthy people across ages (dated by TCRdb to about 2015). For context, the study as a whole: In model experiments, template switching captured about one uniquely barcoded TCR beta cDNA molecule for every two T cells. Two additional independent replicas of 1 million unique cDNA reads from the same blood draw were analyzed for two donors (one aged 18 to 30 and one aged 80 or older). The donors were divided into four age groups: young (average roughly 15 years), middle-aged (about 40), aged (under 70) and long-lived (about 79). The study measured age-related changes in TCR beta repertoire diversity using deep sequencing normalized with unique cDNA molecular identifiers.

The receptor library was made with 5' RACE. Instrument on record: Illumina HiSeq 2500. A second PCR of about 7 to 12 cycles was performed with a sample-barcoded 5' primer and a J-beta primer mix. Each TCR beta cDNA molecule received a unique molecular identifier from a template-switch 5' adaptor carrying 12 random nucleotides. At least 2.5 million CDR3-containing paired-end reads were obtained from each sample. First-strand cDNA was synthesized from all RNA with the Mint cDNA synthesis kit, primed by a TRBC-specific oligonucleotide. Following uracil-DNA glycosylase treatment, a first 18-cycle PCR with universal primers M1SS and BC2_uni_R was performed on all cDNA. The original pipeline was this. Each sample was normalized by randomly selecting 1 million high-quality reads, each carrying a distinct molecular identifier. Reads sharing molecular identifiers were discarded rather than binned into consensus sequences. MiTCR, run with a Q25 quality threshold and the strictest error-elimination algorithm, handled CDR3 identification, clonotype clustering and error correction. A nonparametric unseen species model with Euler transformation was used to estimate a lower bound on total TCR beta diversity. Through fastp at Q25 and MiXCR, TCRdb rebuilt clones from the public reads, retaining in-frame beta chains. Entries are consolidated by CDR3 protein sequence, retaining the most common genes and DNA. It is TCRdb's table, rather than the study itself, that gives the V and J calls and clone size. Recorded for this sample are around 1,000,000 distinct CDR3 sequences; under 30% of them occurred a single time. The ten largest clones capture about 0.69% of the sample.

In the case of this clonotype: What antigen it recognizes has not been identified. No qualities accompany the bases; no much larger clone lies one base away.

Donors were under 40 systemically healthy Caucasian individuals from Russia aged roughly 6 to 100 years. About 9.6 milliliters of peripheral blood were collected from each donor into EDTA-treated Vacutainer tubes. Ficoll-Paque density-gradient centrifugation was used to isolate PBMCs, with at least 7 million per sample. Trizol reagent was used to extract total RNA from PBMCs, with at least 5.5 micrograms per sample. For every donor, flow cytometry on a PBMC aliquot measured the percentage of naive CD45RAhigh/CD27high T cells. The full study reports these points: The long-lived group showed more naive CD4+ T cells, fewer expanded clones and increased TCR diversity than the aged group, suggesting age selection. Total diversity estimates from one million sequenced T cells were considered lower bounds and underestimates. Because donor CMV infection status was unknown, age-related changes in expanded clonotypes were potentially confounded. Observed TCR beta diversity per million T cells fell roughly linearly with age, and a significant reduction was already apparent by age approximately 40. Conclusive comparison of naive and antigen-experienced compartments was prevented by the profiling of bulk unsorted PBMCs. Observed TCR beta diversity correlated strongly with the percentage of naive T cells measured by flow cytometry.

For CDR1 and CDR2, the germline V gene lists SGDLS and YYNGEE. The CDR3, from cysteine to phenylalanine, totals 15 residues. The kept DNA is CDR3 alone, 45 bases in frame from the first base. V sheds 0 bases and J sheds 4 bases, leaving 13 bases between their ends. Another study also made use of these data, one on T cells of mothers and their children. As the second publication notes: Nine systemically healthy Caucasian individuals served as donors, namely three mothers together with their six children. cDNA synthesis used all of the extracted RNA, with 1.5 ug of RNA in each 15 ul reaction. Sample barcodes and 2-4 random nucleotides were added via the M1S primer in the second PCR. Each mother yielded over 8 million TCR beta CDR3 reads and each child 3 million to 3.5 million reads. In both related and unrelated pairs, thymic selection shapes the output of TCR recombination in a similar way, with inherited differences having only a minor effect. Normalized repertoire overlap in related mother-child pairs was always slightly higher than in unrelated mother-child pairs, but the difference was never significant. No persistent microchimeric T cell clones were found, with a detection sensitivity of 75 to 100 clones per million clonotypes. In the study, deep NGS was used to compare the TCR beta repertoires of mothers and children, and features distinguishing related mother-child pairs from unrelated individuals were sought. On average, the children were roughly 11 +/- 4 years old, while the mothers were around 42 +/- 4 years old. After adapters were ligated using NEBNext reagents, the libraries underwent 100+100 nt paired-end sequencing on an Illumina HiSeq 2000. Mother and child libraries were prepared a month apart and sequenced in separate runs to prevent cross-contamination. For each donor, somewhere between roughly 500,000 and 2,100,000 distinct TCR beta clonotypes were identified. Naive TCR beta clonotypes were estimated from low-frequency clonotypes matched to each donor's FACS-determined naive share, without sorting.

This receptor was taken from a girl aged 2 to 10 in good health. Sequencing was carried out using blood. The sequence links TRBV9 to TRBJ2-5; the D gene assignment is ambiguous. The base sequence is TGTGCCAGCAGCGTAGCCCCCAGCAACCGAGAGACCCAGTACTTC. It encodes CASSVAPSNRETQYF.